The entry below gives a single TCR beta chain sequence along with its context. Germline CDR1 MGHRA, CDR2 YSYEKL. J gave up 5 bases and V 0 bases, and 6 bases lay outside the gene matches. This CDR3 is built from 16 residues. The repertoire was sequenced with immunoSEQ multiplex PCR; TCRdb's copy has only in-frame clones and lacks some. The table has approximately 350,000 clones, 88% seen once. This sample was included in a study of blood T cell repertoires in COVID-19. The gene calls are TRBV4-1 and TRBJ2-1; 8 nucleotides agree with TRBD2. The sample taken for sequencing was peripheral blood. This receptor was identified in a woman aged 65 to 85 with COVID-19, enrolled during active disease. CDR3 in DNA: TGCGCCAGCAGCCAAGAGGGGCGAGCGGGGGACAATGAGCAGTTCTTC. Translated, it gives CASSQEGRAGDNEQFF.